A selection of T cell receptor beta chains follows, all from one sample in a study of Graves' ophthalmopathy and Graves' hyperthyroidism. TCRdb analysed the multiplex PCR reads with MiXCR anew, one entry per CDR3 protein. Of about 400,000 distinct CDR3 sequences listed, around 16% are singletons. The specimen sequenced was peripheral blood. The receptor set was obtained from a woman aged 18-30 years with Graves' ophthalmopathy. CDR3s include the opening cysteine and the closing phenylalanine or tryptophan. D genes are given only for firm matches. The size of a clone is reported for some rows only, either as once, few or many, or as a class for expanded clones.

d_call j_call v_call clone_size cdr3_nt cdr3_aa
. TRBJ2-5 TRBV28 many TGTGCCAGCGTGGAGGGCACCCAAGAGACCCAGTACTTC CASVEGTQETQYF
TRBD1 TRBJ2-7 TRBV28 many TGTGCCAGCAAAAGACAGGGGGCGACCGGAGAGCAGTACTTC CASKRQGATGEQYF
. TRBJ2-2 TRBV6-1 few TGTGCCAGCAGTGAAGTAGGGGGGGACACCGGGGAGCTGTTTTTT CASSEVGGDTGELFF
. TRBJ2-5 TRBV5-1 many TGCGCCAGCAGCATAATGGGAGGAGAGACCCAGTACTTC CASSIMGGETQYF
TRBD1 TRBJ2-7 TRBV5-1 once TGCGCCAGCACCGGGGACAGGGGTATCCCCTACGAGCAGTACTTC CASTGDRGIPYEQYF
. TRBJ1-5 TRBV6-5 many TGTGCCAGCAGTTACTCTCAGGGATTCTATAGCAATCAGCCCCAGCATTTT CASSYSQGFYSNQPQHF
. TRBJ2-7 TRBV7-3 many TGTGCCAGCAGGTCGACCGGGACTCCTCTTTACGAGCAGTACTTC CASRSTGTPLYEQYF
. TRBJ1-1 TRBV2 many TGTGCCAGCCCTACAGCCACTGAAGCTTTCTTT CASPTATEAFF
TRBD2 TRBJ2-7 TRBV12-3/TRBV12-4 few TGTGCCAGCAGGGGAGATAGCGGGAGCTACGAGCAGTACTTC CASRGDSGSYEQYF
. TRBJ2-5 TRBV29-1 many TGCAGCGTTGAATGGCAGGGAAAGGCGCGAGAGACCCAGTACTTC CSVEWQGKARETQYF
TRBD1 TRBJ1-5 TRBV20-1 many TGCAGTGCTTCACGGACTGGACAGGGAGTCAATCAGCCCCAGCATTTT CSASRTGQGVNQPQHF
TRBD2 TRBJ2-5 TRBV4-2 few TGTGCCAGCAGCCAAGATCGGCTAGCGGGAGGATCTCCTTTAGAGACCCAGTACTTC CASSQDRLAGGSPLETQYF
TRBD1 TRBJ2-7 TRBV4-2 many TGTGCCAGCAGCCAAGAATCCGGGACAGGGGGCGCCCACCGCTACGAGCAGTACTTC CASSQESGTGGAHRYEQYF
TRBD1 TRBJ1-1 TRBV28 . TGTGCCAGCAGTTCCTGGGACAGACGGAACACTGAAGCTTTCTTT CASSSWDRRNTEAFF
. TRBJ2-7 TRBV6-1 . TGTGCCACCGTTTTCGGGAACTACGAGCAGTACTTC CATVFGNYEQYF
. TRBJ1-6 TRBV12-3/TRBV12-4 many TGTGCCAGCAGTTTATTGGGTCCCTATAATTCACCCCTCCACTTT CASSLLGPYNSPLHF
TRBD1 TRBJ2-5 TRBV28 many TGTGCCAACAGTTTGCCAGGGGGCTTCGAAGAGACCCAGTACTTC CANSLPGGFEETQYF
TRBD1 TRBJ1-2 TRBV12-3/TRBV12-4 . TGTGCCAGCAGTAGGGACAGGGGAAAGAGTGGCTACACCTTC CASSRDRGKSGYTF
. TRBJ1-1 TRBV11-2 many TGTGCCAGCAGCTACCTAACTACACTGCTACACACTGAAGCTTTCTTT CASSYLTTLLHTEAFF
TRBD2 TRBJ2-3 TRBV6-5 many TGTGCCAGCAGTACCGAGCGGGGGGTGCCCGATACGCAGTATTTT CASSTERGVPDTQYF
. TRBJ2-7 TRBV7-3 many TGTGCCAGCAGCCTTGAGGGGGTGAGCTCCTACGAGCAGTACTTC CASSLEGVSSYEQYF
. TRBJ2-4 TRBV12-3/TRBV12-4 many TGTGCCAGCAGTTTTTTTGCGGGGAACGCCAAAAACATTCAGTACTTC CASSFFAGNAKNIQYF
TRBD2 TRBJ2-7 TRBV7-2 . TGTGCCAGCAGCTTCGCTAGCGGAAAATACGAGCAGTACTTC CASSFASGKYEQYF
. TRBJ1-2 TRBV28 many TGTGCCAGCAGCAACGACAGGTCTCTCTTCTATGGCTACACCTTC CASSNDRSLFYGYTF
TRBD1 TRBJ2-5 TRBV4-3 many TGCGCCAGCAGCCCCGGGACAGGGGACCAAGAGACCCAGTACTTC CASSPGTGDQETQYF
TRBD2 TRBJ2-5 TRBV6-2/TRBV6-3 many TGTGCCAGCAGCCCCGGGACTAGCTCGGTGTTTGCTTCGGAGACCCAGTACTTC CASSPGTSSVFASETQYF
TRBD1 TRBJ2-7 TRBV6-2/TRBV6-3 many TGTGCCAGCAGTCGCCGGGACAGGGTTTACTCCTACGAGCAGTACTTC CASSRRDRVYSYEQYF
. TRBJ1-5 TRBV29-1 many TGCAGCGTTCGACTGATGGGAGTAGGGCAGCCCCAGCATTTT CSVRLMGVGQPQHF
. TRBJ1-6 TRBV19 many TGTGCCAGTAGTATAAATGGGGGGCGAGGTTCACCCCTCCACTTT CASSINGGRGSPLHF
TRBD2 TRBJ2-5 TRBV20-1 many TGCAGTGCTAGAGTGGTAGCGGGAGGGTCGAGGGAGACCCAGTACTTC CSARVVAGGSRETQYF
TRBD1 TRBJ2-7 TRBV6-1 . TGTGCCAGCAGAATCCAGGGGGTCCCCTACGAGCAGTACTTC CASRIQGVPYEQYF
. TRBJ2-2 TRBV14 few TGTGCCAGCAGCCGATTGGGGTACACCGGGGAGCTGTTTTTT CASSRLGYTGELFF
. TRBJ1-6 TRBV15 . TGTGCCACCAGCGGACCCGGGCGGTCACCCCTCCACTTT CATSGPGRSPLHF
TRBD2 TRBJ2-7 TRBV27 many TGTGCCAGCAGTTGGGGACTAGCGAAGGAGCAGTACTTC CASSWGLAKEQYF
. TRBJ2-7 TRBV11-3 many TGTGCCAGCAGCTTAGTTTCGACGGGACCCGGCTACGAGCAGTACTTC CASSLVSTGPGYEQYF
. TRBJ2-7 TRBV12-3/TRBV12-4 . TGTGCCAGCACCCTATCTAACATCTACGAGCAGTACTTC CASTLSNIYEQYF
. TRBJ2-7 TRBV18 many TGTGCCAGCTCACCTTTGGGGGAGACCTCCTACGAGCAGTACTTC CASSPLGETSYEQYF
. TRBJ2-7 TRBV6-2/TRBV6-3 many TGTGCCAGCAGGTCACGCACCTACGAGCAGTACTTC CASRSRTYEQYF
TRBD2 TRBJ2-7 TRBV6-2/TRBV6-3 many TGTGCCAGCAGTTCAACACTAGCGGGAGTATCCTACGAGCAGTACTTC CASSSTLAGVSYEQYF
. TRBJ1-5 TRBV19 many TGTGCCAGTAGGGGGGATCGGAGTACCCAGCATTTT CASRGDRSTQHF
TRBD1 TRBJ1-1 TRBV7-9 many TGTGCCAGCCGCCACCGGGACAGGGGGAACACTGAAGCTTTCTTT CASRHRDRGNTEAFF
. TRBJ1-5 TRBV19 . TGTGCCAGTATCCCCCCGCGCGGGGGCAATCAGCCCCAGCATTTT CASIPPRGGNQPQHF
. TRBJ2-4 TRBV7-2 . TGTGCCAGCAGCGCCCCCGGGACCGACGGTCACATTCAGTACTTC CASSAPGTDGHIQYF
. TRBJ2-5 TRBV20-1 many TGCAGTGCTAGTGAGTGGGTCGGGCAAGAGACCCAGTACTTC CSASEWVGQETQYF
TRBD1 TRBJ1-2 TRBV12-3/TRBV12-4 many TGTGCCAGCAGTCCCTCCGAGACAGGGAGAGGCTACACCTTC CASSPSETGRGYTF
. TRBJ2-5 TRBV19 many TGTGCCAGTAAAAAACAGGGGGGGGAGACCCAGTACTTC CASKKQGGETQYF
. TRBJ1-3 TRBV24-1 many TGTGCCACCAGTGATTTGCAGAACACCATATATTTT CATSDLQNTIYF
. TRBJ2-6 TRBV11-2 many TGTGCCAGCAGTTCCACCACTGGGGCCAACGTCCTGACTTTC CASSSTTGANVLTF
. TRBJ1-1 TRBV6-1 many TGTGCCATCCGGGCCTCGAACACTGAAGCTTTCTTT CAIRASNTEAFF